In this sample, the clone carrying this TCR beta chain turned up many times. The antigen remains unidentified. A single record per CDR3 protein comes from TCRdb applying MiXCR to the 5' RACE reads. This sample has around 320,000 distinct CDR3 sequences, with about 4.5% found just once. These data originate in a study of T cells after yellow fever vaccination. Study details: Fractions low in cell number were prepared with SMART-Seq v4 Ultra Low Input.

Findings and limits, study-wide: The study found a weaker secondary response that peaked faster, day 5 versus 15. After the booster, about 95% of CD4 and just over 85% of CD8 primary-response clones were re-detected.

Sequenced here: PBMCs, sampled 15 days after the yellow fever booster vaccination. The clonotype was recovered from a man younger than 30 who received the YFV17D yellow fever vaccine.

The CDR3, as DNA: TGTGCCAGCAGCTTAGGGTCAGGATCTGAGCAGTTCTTC. It is translated as CASSLGSGSEQFF. The chain couples TRBV7-9 to TRBJ2-1, with D uncertain. Trimming took 1 base from V and 9 from J, leaving 10 bases between them. The CDR3 contains 13 residues. From germline, CDR1 is SEHNR and CDR2 FQNEAQ (reference sequence).